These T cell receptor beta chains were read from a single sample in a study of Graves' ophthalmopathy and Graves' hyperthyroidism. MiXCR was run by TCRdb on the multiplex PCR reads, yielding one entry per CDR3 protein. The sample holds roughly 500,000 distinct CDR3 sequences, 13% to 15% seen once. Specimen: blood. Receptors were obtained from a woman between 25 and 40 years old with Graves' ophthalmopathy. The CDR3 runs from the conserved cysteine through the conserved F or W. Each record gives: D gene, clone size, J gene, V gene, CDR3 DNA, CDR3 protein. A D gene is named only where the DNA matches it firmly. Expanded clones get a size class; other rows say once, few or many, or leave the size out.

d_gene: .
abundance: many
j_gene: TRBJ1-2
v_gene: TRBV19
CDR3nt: TGTGCCAGTAGTGACCGCTTAGGGTATGGCTACACCTTC
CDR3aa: CASSDRLGYGYTF

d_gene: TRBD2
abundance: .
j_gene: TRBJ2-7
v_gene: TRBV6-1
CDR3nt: TGTGCCAGCTCCCCCCCGGAAGGGAGGGTTTACGAGCAGTACTTC
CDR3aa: CASSPPEGRVYEQYF

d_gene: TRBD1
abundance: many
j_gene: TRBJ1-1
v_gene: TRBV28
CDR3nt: TGTGCCAGCAGTTCCGGACAGGGAGGCACTGAAGCTTTCTTT
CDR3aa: CASSSGQGGTEAFF

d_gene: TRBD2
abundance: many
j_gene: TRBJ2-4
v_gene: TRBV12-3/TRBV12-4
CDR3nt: TGTGCCAGCACCCCCGGACTAGAAGTGGGGCGGGCCAAAAACATTAAGTACTTC
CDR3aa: CASTPGLEVGRAKNIKYF

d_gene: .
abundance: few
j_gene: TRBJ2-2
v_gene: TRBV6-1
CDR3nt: TGTGCCAGCGGGCAGGGTGAGACCGGGGAGCTGTTTTTT
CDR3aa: CASGQGETGELFF

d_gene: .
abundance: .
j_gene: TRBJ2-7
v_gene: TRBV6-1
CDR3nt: TGTGCCAGCAGGTGGTCAGGGGGGCCAGACGAGCAGTACTTC
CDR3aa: CASRWSGGPDEQYF

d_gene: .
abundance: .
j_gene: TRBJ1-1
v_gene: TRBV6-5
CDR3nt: TGTGCCAGCAGTTACTCGGGGGCTGAGACTGAAGCTTTCTTT
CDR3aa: CASSYSGAETEAFF

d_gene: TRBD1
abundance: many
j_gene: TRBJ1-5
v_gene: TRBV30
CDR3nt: TGTGCCTGGCAGGGGGCATGGAATCAGCCCCAGCATTTT
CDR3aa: CAWQGAWNQPQHF

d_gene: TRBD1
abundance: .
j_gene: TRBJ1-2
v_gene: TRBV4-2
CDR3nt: TGTGCCAGCAGCCAACAGGGACAGGGGGCGGGCGGCTACACCTTC
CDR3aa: CASSQQGQGAGGYTF

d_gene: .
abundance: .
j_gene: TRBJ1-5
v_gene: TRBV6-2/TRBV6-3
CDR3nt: TGTGCCAGCAGCCGCGGGACCGGAAGAAATCAGCCCCAGCATTTT
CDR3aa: CASSRGTGRNQPQHF

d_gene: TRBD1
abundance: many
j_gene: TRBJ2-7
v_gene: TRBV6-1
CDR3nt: TGTGCCAGCAGTGATACAGGGGCCAGGAGCTCCTACGAGCAGTACTTC
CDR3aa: CASSDTGARSSYEQYF

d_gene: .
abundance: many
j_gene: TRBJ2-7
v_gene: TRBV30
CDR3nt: TGTGCCTGGAGCGGAGGTACCCCATCCCACGAGCAGTACTTC
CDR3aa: CAWSGGTPSHEQYF

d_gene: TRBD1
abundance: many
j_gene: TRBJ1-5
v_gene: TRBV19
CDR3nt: TGTGCCAGTAGTGCGTCTGACAGGGTTAGCAATCAGCCCCAGCATTTT
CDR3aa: CASSASDRVSNQPQHF

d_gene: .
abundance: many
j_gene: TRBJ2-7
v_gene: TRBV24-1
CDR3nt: TGTGCCACCAGTGATTTAACAGACATAGACTACGAGCAGTACTTC
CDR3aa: CATSDLTDIDYEQYF

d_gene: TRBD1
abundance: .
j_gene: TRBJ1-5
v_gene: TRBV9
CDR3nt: TGTGCCAGCAGAGAGGACAGGGACGGCAATCAGCCCCAGCATTTT
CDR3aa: CASREDRDGNQPQHF

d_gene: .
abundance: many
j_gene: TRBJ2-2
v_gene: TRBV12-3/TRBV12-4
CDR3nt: TGTGCCAGCATCCGGGACACCACCGGGGAGCTGTTTTTT
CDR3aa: CASIRDTTGELFF

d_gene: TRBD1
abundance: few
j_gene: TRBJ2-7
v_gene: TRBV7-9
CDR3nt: TGTGCCAGCAGCTCAGACCGGGACAGGTATTACGAGCAGTACTTC
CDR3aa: CASSSDRDRYYEQYF

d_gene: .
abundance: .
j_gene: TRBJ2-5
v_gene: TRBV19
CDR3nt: TGTGCCAGTAGTATACACTTTCGGGAGACCCAGTACTTC
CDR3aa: CASSIHFRETQYF

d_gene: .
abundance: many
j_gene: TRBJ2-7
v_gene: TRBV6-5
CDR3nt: TGTGCCAGCAGTTACTCGGCGGCCCCAACCTACGAGCAGTACTTC
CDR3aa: CASSYSAAPTYEQYF

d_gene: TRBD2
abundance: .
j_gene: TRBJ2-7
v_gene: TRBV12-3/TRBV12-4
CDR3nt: TGTGCCAGCAGTTTGCCGGGACTAGCGGGAGGGAGAGAGCAGTACTTC
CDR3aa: CASSLPGLAGGREQYF

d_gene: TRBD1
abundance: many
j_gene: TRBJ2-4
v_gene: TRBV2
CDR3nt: TGTGCCAGCAGCGCTGGACAGGGGGTAAACATTAAGTACTTC
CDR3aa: CASSAGQGVNIKYF

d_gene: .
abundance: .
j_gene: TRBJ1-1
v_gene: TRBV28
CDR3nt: TGTGCCAGCAGTTTTGGGTTTTGGGGAGTGAGCACTGAAGCTTTCTTT
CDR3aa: CASSFGFWGVSTEAFF

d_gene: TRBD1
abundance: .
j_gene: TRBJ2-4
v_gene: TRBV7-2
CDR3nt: TGTGCCAGCAGCTCCGGACAGGGGCCCCTTCAGTACTTC
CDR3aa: CASSSGQGPLQYF

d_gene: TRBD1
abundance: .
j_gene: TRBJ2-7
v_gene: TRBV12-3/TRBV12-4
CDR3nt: TGTGCCAGCAGCCGGAGACAGGGCATAACCTACGAGCAGTACTTC
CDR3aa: CASSRRQGITYEQYF

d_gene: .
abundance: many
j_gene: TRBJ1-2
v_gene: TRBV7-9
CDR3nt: TGTGCCAGCAGCTCAACGGCAGCTAACTATGGCTACACCTTC
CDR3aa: CASSSTAANYGYTF

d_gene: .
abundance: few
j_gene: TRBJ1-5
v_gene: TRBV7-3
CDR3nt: TGTGCCAGCAGCTCCCCGGGACACCGCAATCAGCCCCAGCATTTT
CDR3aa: CASSSPGHRNQPQHF

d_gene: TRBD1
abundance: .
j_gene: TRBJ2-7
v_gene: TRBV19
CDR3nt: TGTGCCAGTAGTACACGGGACAGGTACCCTGGAGGGCAGTACTTC
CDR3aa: CASSTRDRYPGGQYF

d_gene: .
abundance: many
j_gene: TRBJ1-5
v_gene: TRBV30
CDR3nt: TGTGCCTGGAGTCAATACAACTTTCACAATCAGCCCCAGCATTTT
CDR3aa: CAWSQYNFHNQPQHF

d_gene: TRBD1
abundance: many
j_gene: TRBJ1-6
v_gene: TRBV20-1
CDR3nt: TGCAGTGCTAGGACAGGGGACGTGTCACCCCTCCACTTT
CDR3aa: CSARTGDVSPLHF

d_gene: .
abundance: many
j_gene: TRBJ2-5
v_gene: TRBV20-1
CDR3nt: TGCAGTGCTAGTCCCGTTGTTGAGGGAAAGGAGACCCAGTACTTC
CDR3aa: CSASPVVEGKETQYF

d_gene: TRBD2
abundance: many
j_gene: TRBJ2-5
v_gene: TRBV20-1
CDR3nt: TGCAGTGCTAGTCCCGGGACTAGCGAGGTGACCCAGTACTTC
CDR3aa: CSASPGTSEVTQYF

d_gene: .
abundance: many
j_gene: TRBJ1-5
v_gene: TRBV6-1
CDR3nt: TGTGCCAGCAGTGAAAGGTCGCGATCCTATAGCAATCAGCCCCAGCATTTT
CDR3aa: CASSERSRSYSNQPQHF

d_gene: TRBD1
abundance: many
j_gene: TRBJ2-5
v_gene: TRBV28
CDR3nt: TGTGCCAGCAGTTTCATGACAGGGAGTGAGACCCAGTACTTC
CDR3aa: CASSFMTGSETQYF

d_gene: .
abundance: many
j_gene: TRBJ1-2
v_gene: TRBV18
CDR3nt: TGTGCCAGCTCACCTTCGGACAGCTATGGCTACACCTTC
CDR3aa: CASSPSDSYGYTF

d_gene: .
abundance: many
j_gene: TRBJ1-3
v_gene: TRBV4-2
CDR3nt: TGTGCCAGCAGCCAAGTAGGGAACCGAGACTCTGGAAACACCATATATTTT
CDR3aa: CASSQVGNRDSGNTIYF

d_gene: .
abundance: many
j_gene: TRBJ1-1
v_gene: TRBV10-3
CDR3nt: TGTGCCATCAGTCCAGGGACAGAAGCTTTCTTT
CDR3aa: CAISPGTEAFF

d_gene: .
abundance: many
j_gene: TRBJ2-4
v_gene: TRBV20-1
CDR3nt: TGCAGTGCTAGAGCCAGCGGTGGGGCAGTCACTGGGGGCATTAAGTACTTC
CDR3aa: CSARASGGAVTGGIKYF

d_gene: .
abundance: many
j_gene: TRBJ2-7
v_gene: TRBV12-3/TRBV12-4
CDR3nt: TGTGCCAGCAGTCTGGCTGCGGTTAACGAGCAGTACTTC
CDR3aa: CASSLAAVNEQYF

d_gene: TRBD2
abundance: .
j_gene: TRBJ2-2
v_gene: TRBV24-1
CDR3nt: TGTGCCACCGGTGGGACTAGCGGGAACACCGGGGAGCTGTTTTTT
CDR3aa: CATGGTSGNTGELFF

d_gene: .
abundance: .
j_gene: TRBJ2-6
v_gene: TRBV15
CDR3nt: TGTGCCACCAGCAGAGATTATGGAGGGGGTTCGAGCTCTGGGGCCAACGTCCTGACTTTC
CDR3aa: CATSRDYGGGSSSGANVLTF

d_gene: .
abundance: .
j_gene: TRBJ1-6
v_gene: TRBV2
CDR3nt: TGTGCCAGCAGTGAACGCAGGGGAGCGGGCAATTCACCCCTCCACTTT
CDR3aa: CASSERRGAGNSPLHF

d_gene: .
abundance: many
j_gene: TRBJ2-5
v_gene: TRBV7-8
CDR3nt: TGTGCCAGCAGTCCTAGCGATTTGAAGACCCAGTACTTC
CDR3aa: CASSPSDLKTQYF

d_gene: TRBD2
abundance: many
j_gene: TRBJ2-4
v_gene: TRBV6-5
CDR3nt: TGTGCCAGCAGTTCCCGGGAGGGGGCCAAAAACATTCAGTACTTC
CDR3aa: CASSSREGAKNIQYF

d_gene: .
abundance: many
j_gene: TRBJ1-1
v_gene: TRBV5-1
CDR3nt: TGCGCCAGCTGCCGGACAGTCGATGGGAGGACTGAAGCTTTCTTT
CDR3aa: CASCRTVDGRTEAFF

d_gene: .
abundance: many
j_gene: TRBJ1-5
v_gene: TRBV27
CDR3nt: TGTGCCAGCAGTTTATTCCCCGGCAGTCAGCCCCAGCATTTT
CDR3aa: CASSLFPGSQPQHF

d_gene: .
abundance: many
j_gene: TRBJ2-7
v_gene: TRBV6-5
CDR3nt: TGTGCCAGCAACAAACAGGGAATACACGAGCAGTACTTC
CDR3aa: CASNKQGIHEQYF

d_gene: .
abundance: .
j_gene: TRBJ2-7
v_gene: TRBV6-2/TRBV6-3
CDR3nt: TGTGCCAGCAGACAGATAGCCGGGGGCAACCCCTACGAGCAGTACTTC
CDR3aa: CASRQIAGGNPYEQYF